The 23 T cell receptor beta chains listed next were all sequenced from one sample in a study of blood T cell repertoires in COVID-19. Using immunoSEQ multiplex PCR, the repertoire was profiled, and TCRdb retains in-frame clones only, with some absent. The sample has about 200,000 clones, approximately 82% seen once. The sample was peripheral blood. The source is a human donor with acute or convalescent COVID-19. The donor label of this sample is uncertain.

The J gene is TRBJ1-2, the V gene TRBV6-5; D gene unclear. V was cut by 8 bases and J by 4 bases, with 8 bases left in between. This CDR3 spans 11 amino acids. Per the germline V gene, CDR1 is MNHEY and CDR2 is SVGAGI. The chain's CDR3 is CASGDFYGYTF. The CDR3 DNA sequence: TGTGCCAGCGGCGACTTCTATGGCTACACCTTC.

This chain joins TRBV30 and TRBJ2-6; 11 bases are a match to TRBD1. CDR3 size: 18 residues. The junction had 9 bases not matched to a gene; V was cut back by 4 bases and J by 1 base. Germline V gene sequence: CDR1 GTSNPN, CDR2 SVGIG (reference sequence). This CDR3 is CAWNGQGATLSGANVLTF. The DNA for the CDR3 is TGTGCCTGGAATGGACAGGGGGCGACCCTTTCTGGGGCCAACGTCCTGACTTTC.

This chain uses TRBV20-1 with TRBJ2-1, with unresolved D. CDR1 and CDR2 (germline): DFQATT, SNEGSKA (reference sequence). Trimming pared 5 bases from V and 5 bases from J, leaving 4 bases between. The CDR3 contains 10 residues. For the CDR3, the DNA is TGCAGTGCTTCCGACAATGAGCAGTTCTTC. Its protein product is CSASDNEQFF.

The chain combines TRBV5-5 with TRBJ1-1; 7 bases fit TRBD1. The germline CDR1 and CDR2 sequences are SGHKS and YYEKEE (reference sequence). This CDR3 comprises 13 residues. Germline trimming cut 4 bases from V and 1 base from J; bases unmatched to any gene: 1. The CDR3 nucleotides read TGTGCCAGCAGCCGACAGGGGAACACTGAAGCTTTCTTT. Translation: CASSRQGNTEAFF.

The V call is TRBV19, the J call TRBJ1-5; D is unresolved. V was clipped by 7 bases and J by 0 bases, with 10 bases between them. This CDR3 is built from 14 residues. The germline gives CDR1 LNHDA, CDR2 SQIVND (reference sequence). CDR3: CASTVVNSNQPQHF. For the CDR3, the DNA is TGTGCCAGTACGGTGGTTAATAGCAATCAGCCCCAGCATTTT. Using reference TRBV19 and TRBJ1-5 for the parts outside the CDR3, the full variable domain is DGGITQSPKYLFRKEGQNVTLSCEQNLNHDAMYWYRQDPGQGLRLIYYSQIVNDFQKGDIAEGYSVSREKKESFPLTVTSAQKNPTAFYLCASTVVNSNQPQHFGDGTRLSIL.

CDR3 nucleotides: TGTGCCAGTAGAGGGGGAATTTCCTACGAGCAGTACTTC. This translates into CASRGGISYEQYF. The J gene is TRBJ2-7, the V gene TRBV19; TRBD1 might be the D (6 bases). V was pared by 6 bases and J by 1 base, with 10 bases between. The CDR3 has 13 amino acids. The germline CDR1 and CDR2 sequences are LNHDA and SQIVND (reference sequence).

J is TRBJ2-7 and V is TRBV4-1; 8 nucleotides line up with TRBD1. The CDR3 totals 15 residues. V gave up 1 base and J gave up 2 bases; unmatched junction bases: 4. Looked up from germline, CDR1 is MGHRA and CDR2 is YSYEKL. The CDR3 loop reads CASSQGTGKAYEQYF. The CDR3 nucleotides are TGCGCCAGCAGCCAAGGGACAGGGAAGGCCTACGAGCAGTACTTC.

The rearrangement joins TRBV18 to TRBJ1-1, with 8 bases aligning to TRBD1. The CDR3 has 14 residues. The V gene's germline CDR1 is KGHSH and CDR2 LQKENI. With V trimmed by 5 bases and J by 6 bases, 8 bases remained unmatched. In DNA, the CDR3 is TGTGCCAGCTCAACGCTACCGGGACAGGCTGAAGCTTTCTTT. Translating it yields CASSTLPGQAEAFF.

This rearrangement joins TRBV28 to TRBJ1-2; D remains ambiguous. Germline V gene sequence: CDR1 MDHEN, CDR2 SYDVKM. Trimming left V 3 bases short and J 9 bases short, with 14 bases between. This CDR3 has 13 residues. The CDR3 loop reads CASSFGGLIRYTF. The CDR3, as DNA: TGTGCCAGCAGTTTTGGCGGGCTGATCCGCTACACCTTC.

CDR3 sequence reads: CASNPPGQRKDTGELFF. CDR3 coding DNA: TGTGCCAGCAACCCTCCGGGACAGCGAAAGGACACCGGGGAGCTGTTTTTT. The V call is TRBV28, the J call TRBJ2-2, with 7 bases lining up with TRBD1. The trim removed 7 bases at V and 3 bases at J, leaving 14 bases unmatched. There are 17 residues in the CDR3. The germline V gene has CDR1 MDHEN and CDR2 SYDVKM. Based on the CDR3 plus reference TRBV28 and TRBJ2-2, the full variable domain is DVKVTQSSRYLVKRTGEKVFLECVQDMDHENMFWYRQDPGLGLRLIYFSYDVKMKEKGDIPEGYSVSREKKERFSLILESASTNQTSMYLCASNPPGQRKDTGELFFGEGSRLTVL.

The V call is TRBV7-9, the J call TRBJ2-3; D possibly corresponds to TRBD1 (6 bases). This CDR3 region has 14 residues. The V gene lost 7 bases and the J gene lost 2 bases, with 13 bases spanning the gap. Per germline, CDR1 SEHNR and CDR2 FQNEAQ (reference sequence). In DNA, the CDR3 is TGTGCCAGCATCCCGACAGGAATCACAGATACGCAGTATTTT. Encoded protein: CASIPTGITDTQYF.

In the case of this clone: The same CDR3 arises from other DNA sequences in this sample as well. This chain joins TRBV5-6 and TRBJ1-2; D unclear. V lost 0 bases, J lost 6 bases, and 6 bases lay in between. Germline lookup yields CDR1 SGHDT and CDR2 YYEEEE. CDR3 length equals 12 residues. The CDR3 coding sequence is TGTGCCAGCAGCTTGGACCGAGATGGCTACACCTTC. Translation gives CASSLDRDGYTF.

V usage is TRBV11-2 and J usage is TRBJ1-1; D is possibly TRBD1 (5 bases). Per the germline V gene, CDR1 is SGHAT and CDR2 is FQNNGV. This CDR3 spans 14 amino acids. V lost 5 bases and J lost 4, with 14 bases in between. The CDR3 nucleotides read TGTGCCAGCAGCCCGACGAAGGGGTTCACTGAAGCTTTCTTT. Translated, it gives CASSPTKGFTEAFF. Together with reference TRBV11-2 and TRBJ1-1, the CDR3 gives the full variable domain: EAGVAQSPRYKIIEKRQSVAFWCNPISGHATLYWYQQILGQGPKLLIQFQNNGVVDDSQLPKDRFSAERLKGVDSTLKIQPAKLEDSAVYLCASSPTKGFTEAFFGQGTRLTVV.

This clone was seen a handful of times. The rearrangement links TRBV6-1 to TRBJ2-6; D might be TRBD1 (5 bases). Germline V gene data show CDR1 as MNHNS and CDR2 as SASEGT. The germline V and J ends were trimmed by 0 bases and 3 bases, with 12 bases remaining between them. The CDR3 is made up of 17 amino acids. CDR3 in DNA: TGTGCCAGCAGTGAAGCAGTCAGGGCGGTTGGGGCCAACGTCCTGACTTTC. This codes for CASSEAVRAVGANVLTF.

This clone has just a few counts. The CDR3 region has the DNA TGTGCCAGCAGTTTATCGGACAGTTTTGAAGCTTTCTTT. Protein: CASSLSDSFEAFF. The rearrangement links TRBV28 to TRBJ1-1, with D tentatively TRBD1 (6 bases). Germline V CDR1 and CDR2: MDHEN, SYDVKM. This CDR3 is built from 13 residues. V was trimmed by 1 base and J by 7 bases, leaving 10 bases between them.

This clone was seen a few times. This chain joins TRBV19 and TRBJ2-4; no clear D gene. The CDR3 consists of 15 residues. Trimming stripped 10 bases from V and 2 bases from J, with 18 bases between. Germline V CDR1 and CDR2: LNHDA, SQIVND (reference sequence). The CDR3 protein is CATANEVVSKNIQYF. The CDR3 DNA reads TGTGCCACCGCGAACGAGGTCGTATCCAAAAACATTCAGTACTTC.

V gene TRBV28 combines with J gene TRBJ2-3; TRBD1 aligns across 10 bases. This CDR3 comprises 13 residues. Germline CDR1 and CDR2: MDHEN and SYDVKM. V lost 11 bases to trimming and J lost 3 bases; unmatched junction nucleotides: 5. CDR3 DNA sequence: TGTGCCTGCGGACAGGGGGGAACAGATACGCAGTATTTT. As protein: CACGQGGTDTQYF.

V and J are TRBV5-4 and TRBJ2-3, with TRBD2 identical over 7 bases. The germline V gene has CDR1 SGHNT and CDR2 YYREEE (reference sequence). The length of the CDR3 is 15 residues. With V trimmed by 1 base and J by 4 bases, 6 bases remained unmatched. CDR3 bases: TGTGCCAGCAGCTTGTCGGCGGGAGCGTCAGATACGCAGTATTTT. It specifies CASSLSAGASDTQYF.

The rearrangement uses TRBV27 and TRBJ2-7, with 16 bases lining up with TRBD2. The CDR3 has 16 amino acids. The junction had 11 bases not matched to a gene; V was cut back by 8 bases and J by 7 bases. Germline CDR1 reads MNHEY; CDR2 reads SMNVEV (reference sequence). The CDR3 nucleotides are TGTGCCAGCTCGCCCCCGGGACTAGCGGGAGGGAGAGAGCAGTACTTC. It yields the protein CASSPPGLAGGREQYF.

J is TRBJ2-1 and V is TRBV7-9; 9 positions match TRBD2. CDR1 SEHNR and CDR2 FQNEAQ come from the germline V gene (reference sequence). The CDR3 runs to 16 residues. Trimming took 1 base from V and 5 from J; bases not matched to a gene: 6. CDR3 region: CASSLVSGRRNNEQFF. CDR3 DNA sequence: TGTGCCAGCAGCTTAGTGAGCGGGAGGAGGAACAATGAGCAGTTCTTC.

This clone showed up just a few times. The chain couples TRBV12-3 or TRBV12-4 to TRBJ1-2; a possible D gene is TRBD1 (6 bases). This CDR3 comprises 13 residues. The germline V and J ends were trimmed by 5 bases and 12 bases, with 19 bases remaining between them. This CDR3 reads CASSQGGNVGNTF. CDR3 DNA: TGTGCCAGCAGTCAAGGGGGAAATGTGGGTAACACCTTC.

J is TRBJ2-2 and V is TRBV11-2; 8 nucleotides line up with TRBD2. The CDR3 is made up of 15 amino acids. The trim removed 1 base at V and 11 bases at J, leaving 9 bases unmatched. The germline CDR1 and CDR2 sequences are SGHAT and FQNNGV. The CDR3 DNA reads TGTGCCAGCAGCTTAGCGGGGACTAGAGTTGGAGAGCTGTTTTTT. This codes for CASSLAGTRVGELFF.

V usage is TRBV19 and J usage is TRBJ2-3; TRBD2 agrees at 11 bases. The V gene end was trimmed by 3 bases and the J gene end by 3 bases; junction bases not matched to a gene: 2. This CDR3 is built from 15 residues. Germline V gene data show CDR1 as LNHDA and CDR2 as SQIVND (reference sequence). The CDR3 DNA reads TGTGCCAGTAGTATGGGACTAGCGGAAACAGATACGCAGTATTTT. This gives the protein CASSMGLAETDTQYF.